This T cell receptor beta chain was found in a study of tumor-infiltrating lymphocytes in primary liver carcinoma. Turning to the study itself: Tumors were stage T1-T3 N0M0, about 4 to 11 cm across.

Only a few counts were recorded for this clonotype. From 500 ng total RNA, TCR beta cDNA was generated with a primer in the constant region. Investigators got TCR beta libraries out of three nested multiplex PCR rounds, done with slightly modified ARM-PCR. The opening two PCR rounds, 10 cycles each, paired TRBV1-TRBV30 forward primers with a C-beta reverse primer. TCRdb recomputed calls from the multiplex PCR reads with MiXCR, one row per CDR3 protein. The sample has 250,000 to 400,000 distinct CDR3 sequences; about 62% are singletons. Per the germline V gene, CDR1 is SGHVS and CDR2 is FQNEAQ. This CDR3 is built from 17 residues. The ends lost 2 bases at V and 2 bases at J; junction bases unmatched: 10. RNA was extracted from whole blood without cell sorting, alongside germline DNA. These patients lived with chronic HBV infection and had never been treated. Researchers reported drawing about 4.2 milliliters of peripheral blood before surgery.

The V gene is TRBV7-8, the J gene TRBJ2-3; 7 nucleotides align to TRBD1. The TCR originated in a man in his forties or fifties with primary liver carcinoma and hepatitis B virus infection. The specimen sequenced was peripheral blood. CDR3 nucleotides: TGTGCCAGCAGCTTACCAGGGGGATCCGGGACCACAGATACGCAGTATTTT. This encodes CASSLPGGSGTTDTQYF.